The 14 T cell receptor beta chains given below trace back to one sample, sequenced in a study of blood T cell repertoires in COVID-19. The table came from immunoSEQ multiplex PCR; TCRdb's copy has only in-frame clones and leaves some out. Among around 100,000 clones listed, about 80% were seen once. Sequences were obtained from peripheral blood. The source of these receptors is a man between 70 and 80 years old with active or convalescent COVID-19.

The chain employs TRBV24-1 and TRBJ2-5; the match to TRBD2 covers 11 bases. The V gene's germline CDR1 is KGHDR and CDR2 SFDVKD. The CDR3 spans 15 residues. The junction had 2 bases not matched to a gene; V was cut back by 5 bases and J by 1 base. CDR3 in amino acids: CATSGGTSGQETQYF. The CDR3 DNA follows: TGTGCCACCAGTGGGGGGACTAGCGGCCAAGAGACCCAGTACTTC.

The rearrangement links TRBV5-7 to TRBJ2-1; 12 bases line up with TRBD2. TRBV5-7 is an ORF for which the function is uncertain. V was clipped by 0 bases and J by 2 bases; unmatched bases: 3. CDR3 length: 17 residues. CDR3 bases: TGTGCCAGCAGCTTGGAAGCTAGCGGGGGGGCCTACAATGAGCAGTTCTTC. It codes for CASSLEASGGAYNEQFF.

J is TRBJ2-5 and V is TRBV18, with TRBD1 matching 8 bases. Germline V gene lookup returns CDR1 KGHSH and CDR2 LQKENI. V shed 4 bases and J 2 bases; nucleotides not matched to a gene: 6. The CDR3 covers 15 residues. The CDR3 bases are TGTGCCAGCTCACGACGGACAGGGTCGCAAGAGACCCAGTACTTC. Translation gives CASSRRTGSQETQYF.

The J gene is TRBJ2-3, the V gene TRBV27; 9 bases are a match to TRBD2. The CDR3 totals 15 residues. CDR1 is MNHEY, CDR2 SMNVEV, per germline (reference sequence). V trimming: 3 bases; J trimming: 0 bases; junction bases outside the gene matches: 1. The CDR3 is CASSFSGSSTDTQYF. CDR3 coding DNA: TGTGCCAGCAGTTTTAGCGGGAGTAGCACAGATACGCAGTATTTT.

The chain recombines TRBV25-1 with TRBJ1-2, with 8 bases identical to TRBD1. V trimming: 3 bases; J trimming: 8 bases; junction bases outside the gene matches: 2. This CDR3 comprises 12 residues. Looked up from germline, CDR1 is MGHDK and CDR2 is SYGVNS. The CDR3 loop reads CASSDRGLGYTF. The CDR3 DNA reads as TGTGCCAGCAGTGACAGGGGGCTGGGCTACACCTTC.

V gene TRBV19 combines with J gene TRBJ1-5, with D possibly TRBD1 on 6 matching bases. This CDR3 region has 19 residues. Deletions cut 3 bases from V and 9 bases from J, with 30 bases between. In germline, CDR1 is LNHDA, CDR2 SQIVND (reference sequence). The chain's CDR3 is CASSIWGRPQHGLPGPQHF. CDR3 DNA: TGTGCCAGTAGTATTTGGGGGCGACCCCAGCATGGACTCCCGGGGCCCCAGCATTTT.

This chain connects TRBV5-1 to TRBJ1-2; 12 nucleotides line up with TRBD1. Germline V lookup: CDR1 SGHRS, CDR2 YFSETQ. The V and J ends lost 1 base and 8 bases, in that order; junction bases with no gene match: 3. This CDR3 is built from 14 residues. The CDR3 loop is CASSLKGQGAGYTF. The DNA for the CDR3 is TGCGCCAGCAGCTTGAAGGGACAGGGGGCCGGCTACACCTTC. The entire variable domain, with the rest obtained from reference TRBV5-1 and TRBJ1-2, is as follows: KAGVTQTPRYLIKTRGQQVTLSCSPISGHRSVSWYQQTPGQGLQFLFEYFSETQRNKGNFPGRFSGRQFSNSRSEMNVSTLELGDSALYLCASSLKGQGAGYTFGSGTRLTVV.

The V and J genes are TRBV4-1 and TRBJ1-2; tentatively, D is TRBD1 (5 bases). The CDR3 contains 13 residues. CDR1 and CDR2 (germline): MGHRA, YSYEKL. V lost 3 bases, J lost 8 bases, and 13 bases lay in between. CDR3 protein: CASSHQGGKGYTF. In DNA form, the CDR3 reads TGCGCCAGCAGCCACCAGGGCGGCAAGGGCTACACCTTC.

This chain uses TRBV18 with TRBJ1-1; possibly TRBD1 for D (6 bases). Germline lookup yields CDR1 KGHSH and CDR2 LQKENI. V was pared by 3 bases and J by 10 bases, with 18 bases between. CDR3 length equals 14 residues. CDR3: CASSPSRQAEGAFF. The CDR3 DNA reads as TGTGCCAGCTCACCTTCTCGACAGGCTGAGGGAGCTTTCTTT.

The rearrangement uses TRBV7-2 and TRBJ2-3; D possibly corresponds to TRBD1 (6 bases). V lost 6 bases, J lost 4 bases, and 14 bases lay in between. The CDR3 has 14 residues. CDR1 is SGHTA and CDR2 is FQGNSA in the germline V gene. As DNA, the CDR3 is TGTGCCAGCAGAAGGGGGTCCCGAGCAGATACGCAGTATTTT. It yields the protein CASRRGSRADTQYF.

The rearrangement joins TRBV4-3 to TRBJ2-5; TRBD2 might be the D (6 bases). Trimming shortened V by 0 bases and J by 4 bases, and 9 bases separated the two germline ends. The CDR3 has 14 amino acids. The germline CDR1 and CDR2 sequences are LGHNA and YSLEER. The DNA for the CDR3 is TGCGCCAGCAGCCAAGAGGGACTGGGAGAGACCCAGTACTTC. It translates to CASSQEGLGETQYF.

Only a few counts were recorded for this clone. V usage is TRBV5-5 and J usage is TRBJ2-7, with TRBD1 matching 12 bases. There are 14 residues in the CDR3. The J segment lost 3 bases and the V segment lost 4 bases, leaving 2 bases of the junction unmatched. Germline V gives CDR1 SGHKS, CDR2 YYEKEE (reference sequence). Here the CDR3 reads CASSGDRGLYEQYF. In nucleotides, the CDR3 is TGTGCCAGCAGCGGGGACAGGGGGCTCTACGAGCAGTACTTC. The full variable domain, rest sourced from reference TRBV5-5 and TRBJ2-7, is DAGVTQSPTHLIKTRGQQVTLRCSPISGHKSVSWYQQVLGQGPQFIFQYYEKEERGRGNFPDRFSARQFPNYSSELNVNALLLGDSALYLCASSGDRGLYEQYFGPGTRLTVT.

This rearrangement joins TRBV28 to TRBJ2-1; TRBD2 aligns across 11 bases. Germline loops: CDR1 MDHEN, CDR2 SYDVKM. The V and J ends lost 4 bases and 3 bases, in that order; junction bases with no gene match: 5. CDR3 length: 16 amino acids. The CDR3, as DNA: TGTGCCAGCAGTTCCCGACTAGCGGGATACTACAATGAGCAGTTCTTC. Protein sequence: CASSSRLAGYYNEQFF.

The genes are TRBV6-5 and TRBJ1-1; D is possibly TRBD1 (5 bases). CDR3 length: 13 amino acids. V was cut by 2 bases and J by 4 bases, with 8 bases left in between. Per the germline V gene, CDR1 is MNHEY and CDR2 is SVGAGI. The CDR3 is CASSYGGGTEAFF. In nucleotides, the CDR3 is TGTGCCAGCAGTTACGGGGGGGGCACTGAAGCTTTCTTT.